This TCR beta chain comes out of a study of cytomegalovirus exposure and HLA in healthy donors. Notes on this clone: Its antigen is unidentified.

Study findings and constraints: TCR beta chain V- and J-gene trimming was linked, in a later analysis, to a missense variant in DCLRE1C. Some TCR beta chains (164 of them) were listed as cytomegalovirus-associated.

Healthy individuals who donated bone marrow served as the donors. Germline V gives CDR1 LNHNV, CDR2 YYDKDF (reference sequence). This CDR3 has 15 residues. Trimming took off 3 bases at V and 2 bases at J, with 14 bases between the two ends. The study ran its PCR with 60 Vbeta and 13 Jbeta primers. Method: immunoSEQ multiplex PCR; TCRdb's copy keeps in-frame clones and lacks some. The data show 150,000 to 200,000 clones, roughly 80% seen once. Sequenced input: PBMCs. The TCR sequence derives from a woman aged 45 to 65 in good health and CMV-seropositive. The chain has TRBV15 and TRBJ2-7, with D hard to call. The CDR3 DNA sequence: TGTGCCACCAGCAGTGTTTTGGCACCAACCTACGAGCAGTACTTC. It specifies CATSSVLAPTYEQYF. The full variable domain, its missing parts supplied by reference TRBV15 and TRBJ2-7, is DAMVIQNPRYQVTQFGKPVTLSCSQTLNHNVMYWYQQKSSQAPKLLFHYYDKDFNNEADTPDNFQSRRPNTSFCFLDIRSPGLGDTAMYLCATSSVLAPTYEQYFGPGTRLTVT.